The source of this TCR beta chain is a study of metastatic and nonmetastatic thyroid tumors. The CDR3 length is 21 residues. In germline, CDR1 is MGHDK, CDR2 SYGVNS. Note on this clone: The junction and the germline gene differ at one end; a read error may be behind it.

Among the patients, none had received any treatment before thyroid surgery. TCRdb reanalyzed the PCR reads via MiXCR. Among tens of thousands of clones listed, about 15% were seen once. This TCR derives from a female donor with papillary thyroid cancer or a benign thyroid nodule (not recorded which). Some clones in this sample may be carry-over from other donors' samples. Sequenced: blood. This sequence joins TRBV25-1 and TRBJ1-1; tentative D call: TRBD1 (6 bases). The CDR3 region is CASSPPTGTMSSTLENTEDFF. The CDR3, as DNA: TGTGCCAGCAGTCCCCCGACGGGGACAATGAGTTCCACTCTTGAGAACACTGAAGATTTCTTT.